Following are 7 T cell receptor beta chains from one sample sequenced in a study of T cell clones after liver transplantation. TCRdb keeps only in-frame clones here, not all; method: immunoSEQ multiplex PCR. The table includes tens of thousands of clones, approximately 80% detected once. The material sequenced was CD4+ T cells from blood, taken 12 months after liver transplant. The receptors come from a human patient who received a liver transplant. Part of the T cells may come from the graft donor.

This clone is medium-sized. The chain recombines TRBV2 with TRBJ1-5; the D gene is possibly TRBD1 (6 bases). V lost 7 bases to trimming and J lost 6 bases, with 13 bases between them. The CDR3 has 13 residues. Per germline, CDR1 SNHLY and CDR2 FYNNEI. CDR3 in DNA: TGTGCCAGCAAGGGGGTAGGAAGTCAGCCCCAGCATTTT. It codes for CASKGVGSQPQHF.

The rearrangement uses TRBV19 and TRBJ2-5; 7 bases fit TRBD2. The germline V gene has CDR1 LNHDA and CDR2 SQIVND (reference sequence). The CDR3 is made up of 15 amino acids. With 3 bases clipped from V and 6 bases from J, the junction kept 10 bases outside the gene matches. The CDR3 DNA reads TGTGCCAGTAGTATTCGACTAGCAGACTGGCAGACCCAGTACTTC. Residues: CASSIRLADWQTQYF.

This clone was detected only once. This chain connects TRBV28 to TRBJ2-1; 9 bases fit TRBD2. This CDR3 is 15 amino acids long. Germline trimming cut 0 bases from V and 3 bases from J; bases unmatched to any gene: 0. Germline lookup yields CDR1 MDHEN and CDR2 SYDVKM. CDR3 sequence reads: CASSLWTSGYNEQFF. The CDR3 DNA is TGTGCCAGCAGTTTATGGACTAGCGGCTACAATGAGCAGTTCTTC.

V gene TRBV5-1 combines with J gene TRBJ1-4; the D gene is possibly TRBD1 (5 bases). Germline-derived CDR1 and CDR2 are SGHRS and YFSETQ. The V and J ends lost 6 bases and 0 bases respectively, with 12 bases between them. CDR3 size: 15 residues. The CDR3 DNA is TGCGCCAGCAAGCGGGACGTAGCAACTAATGAAAAACTGTTTTTT. It translates to CASKRDVATNEKLFF.

V usage is TRBV27 and J usage is TRBJ2-2; 13 bases agree with TRBD2. From germline, CDR1 is MNHEY and CDR2 SMNVEV (reference sequence). The CDR3 is 16 amino acids. Unmatched junction bases numbered 9, after V lost 5 bases and J lost 9 bases. CDR3 sequence: CASSPHGTSGKRELFF. CDR3 DNA sequence: TGTGCCAGCAGTCCCCACGGGACTAGCGGGAAGAGGGAGCTGTTTTTT.

The chain joins TRBV12-5 to TRBJ2-1; 13 bases map to TRBD2. The CDR3 consists of 16 residues. V shed 4 bases, J shed 0 bases, and the junction held 0 bases outside the gene matches. From germline, CDR1 is LGHNT and CDR2 FRNRAP. The CDR3: CASGWTSGSSYNEQFF. CDR3 DNA: TGTGCTAGTGGTTGGACTAGCGGGAGCTCCTACAATGAGCAGTTCTTC.

The chain recombines TRBV5-1 with TRBJ2-1; 8 nucleotides agree with TRBD2. Germline values: CDR1 SGHRS, CDR2 YFSETQ. The length of the CDR3 is 15 residues. Trimming at V came to 2 bases and at J to 8 bases, leaving 9 bases not matched to a gene. CDR3 sequence reads: CASSFGSGSGDEQFF. CDR3 nucleotide sequence: TGCGCCAGCAGCTTCGGGAGCGGGAGTGGCGATGAGCAGTTCTTC.